This entry is about one TCR beta chain. Its target is not known. Per the germline V gene, CDR1 is SGHRS and CDR2 is YFSETQ. The CDR3 is made up of 16 amino acids. With V trimmed by 0 bases and J by 4 bases, 7 bases remained unmatched. This sample stems from a study of blood T cells in healthy people across ages. There were at least 6 micrograms of total RNA extracted from every sample. Overall study results and limits: Estimates of total diversity, which came from one million sequenced T cells, were considered to be underestimates. The long-lived group displayed more naive CD4+ cells, plus higher diversity, than the aged donors did. Unsorted PBMC material precluded a definitive naive versus antigen-experienced comparison.

With a J-beta primer mix and a sample-barcoded 5' primer, a second PCR ran 7 to 11 cycles. TCRdb re-called the 5' RACE reads through MiXCR, storing one row per CDR3 protein. The sample shows 1,800,000 or so distinct CDR3 sequences, roughly two fifths of them seen only once. This sequence originates from a human donor in good health. The V and J genes are TRBV5-1 and TRBJ2-5, with TRBD2 identical over 9 bases. The sample consisted of blood. CDR3 region: CASSLVGGGASETQYF. The DNA of the CDR3 is TGCGCCAGCAGCTTGGTTGGCGGGGGGGCGTCAGAGACCCAGTACTTC.